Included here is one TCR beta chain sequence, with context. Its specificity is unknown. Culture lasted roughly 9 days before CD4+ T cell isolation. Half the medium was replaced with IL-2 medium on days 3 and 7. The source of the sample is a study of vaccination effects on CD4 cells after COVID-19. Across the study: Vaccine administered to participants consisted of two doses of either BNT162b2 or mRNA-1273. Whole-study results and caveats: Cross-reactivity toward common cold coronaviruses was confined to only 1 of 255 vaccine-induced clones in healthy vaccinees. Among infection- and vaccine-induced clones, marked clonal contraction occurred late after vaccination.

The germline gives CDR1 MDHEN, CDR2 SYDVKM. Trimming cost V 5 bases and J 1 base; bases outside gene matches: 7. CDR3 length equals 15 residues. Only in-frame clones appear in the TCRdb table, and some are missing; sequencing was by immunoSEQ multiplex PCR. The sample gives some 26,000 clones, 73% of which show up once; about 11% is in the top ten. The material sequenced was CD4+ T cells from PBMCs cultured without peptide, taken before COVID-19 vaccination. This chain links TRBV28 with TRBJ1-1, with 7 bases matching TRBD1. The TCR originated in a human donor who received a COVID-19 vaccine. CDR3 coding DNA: TGTGCCAGCAGTCCCCGATGGACAGGGAACACTGAAGCTTTCTTT. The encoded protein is CASSPRWTGNTEAFF.